What follows is one T cell receptor (beta chain) and its context. This specimen belongs to a study of blood T cell repertoires in COVID-19. Background on the study: The study drew acute and convalescent COVID-19 samples from the United States, Italy and Spain. PBMCs, B-cell-depleted T cells, or T cells were the source of the cDNA or gDNA that made up the material.

In the study's own analysis: From reference gene primer amplification, estimates of nucleated cell counts were derived. The table came from immunoSEQ multiplex PCR; TCRdb's copy has only in-frame clones and leaves some out. V and J calls and clone size are given by that table; D and trimming were obtained from the DNA. The data contain 52,000 or so clones, roughly 90% of them seen just once; the ten biggest clones take up around 3.9%. This clonotype was sampled from a man aged 45 to 65 with acute or convalescent COVID-19. Sequencing used peripheral blood.

The DNA of the CDR3 is TGTGCCAGTAGCCCCGGCAGGCCCTACGAGCAGTACTTC. This sequence encodes CASSPGRPYEQYF. V and J are TRBV19 and TRBJ2-7; no reliable D call. The germline V gene encodes CDR1 LNHDA and CDR2 SQIVND (reference sequence). Trimming removed 6 bases at V and 2 bases at J, with 11 bases between. This CDR3 contains 13 residues.